Following are 18 T cell receptor beta chains from one sample sequenced in a study of blood T cells in healthy people across ages. A second PCR of 7 to 11 cycles used a sample-barcoded 5' primer and a J-beta primer mix. TCRdb passed the 5' RACE reads through MiXCR, listing each CDR3 protein once. The data contain around 940,000 distinct CDR3 sequences, about 53% of them singletons. The sequenced sample was blood. These receptors originate from a woman aged 55-69 years in good health.

The chain joins TRBV29-1 to TRBJ2-2; D tentatively fits TRBD1 or TRBD2 (5 bases each). The CDR3 covers 11 residues. V shed 7 bases and J shed 8 bases, with 11 bases lying between them. Germline V gene data show CDR1 as SQVTM and CDR2 as ANQGSEA. Here the CDR3 DNA reads TGCAGCGGCTGGGACGGTGGGGAGCTGTTTTTT. This sequence encodes CSGWDGGELFF.

This clonotype has a handful of counts. The chain carries TRBV27 and TRBJ2-1, with TRBD1 as a possible D gene (6 bases). Per germline, CDR1 MNHEY and CDR2 SMNVEV (reference sequence). Deletions cut 3 bases from V and 10 bases from J, with 7 bases between. CDR3 size: 11 residues. CDR3 protein: CASSFTGEQFF. The CDR3 DNA reads TGTGCCAGCAGTTTTACAGGGGAGCAGTTCTTC.

V usage is TRBV29-1 and J usage is TRBJ1-1; TRBD1 matches 7 bases. The CDR3 extends over 13 amino acids. J gave up 4 bases and V 6 bases, and 8 bases lay outside the gene matches. The germline gives CDR1 SQVTM, CDR2 ANQGSEA. The CDR3 sequence is CSVSTGRSTEAFF. The CDR3, as DNA: TGCAGCGTGTCGACAGGGCGTAGCACTGAAGCTTTCTTT.

This clonotype showed up just a few times. The chain joins TRBV6-1 to TRBJ2-5; D might be TRBD1 (6 bases). With 3 bases removed from V and 5 bases from J, the gap between germline ends came to 22 bases. From germline, CDR1 is MNHNS and CDR2 SASEGT. This CDR3 contains 17 residues. CDR3: CASSEYWGHLVPETQYF. CDR3 in DNA: TGTGCCAGCAGTGAGTACTGGGGACATCTTGTTCCGGAGACCCAGTACTTC.

The rearrangement links TRBV6-5 to TRBJ1-2; no definite D call. CDR1 MNHEY and CDR2 SVGAGI come from the germline V gene. The CDR3 totals 14 residues. The ends were cut back, 0 bases at V and 6 bases at J, with 11 bases in the middle. The CDR3 here is CASSYSTRSHGYTF. The DNA of the CDR3 is TGTGCCAGCAGTTACTCGACCCGTTCTCATGGCTACACCTTC.

Concerning this clonotype itself: One junction end disagrees with the germline gene, perhaps due to a read error. This chain links TRBV7-2 with TRBJ2-5; 12 bases are a match to TRBD2. The CDR3 is 16 amino acids. In germline, CDR1 is SGHTA, CDR2 FQGNSA. The CDR3 DNA reads as TGTGCCAGCAGCTTAACAGGACTAGCGGGATCGGAGACCCAGTATTTC. The encoded protein is CASSLTGLAGSETQYF. The complete variable domain, with remaining parts taken from reference TRBV7-2 and TRBJ2-5, reads GAGVSQSPSNKVTEKGKDVELRCDPISGHTALYWYRQSLGQGLEFLIYFQGNSAPDKSGLPSDRFSAERTGGSVSTLTIQRTQQEDSAVYLCASSLTGLAGSETQYFGPGTRLLVL.

This clonotype was picked up a small number of times. CDR3 region: CSVVLMSDRGKFSGANVLTF. The DNA of the CDR3 is TGCAGCGTTGTGTTAATGTCGGACAGGGGAAAATTCTCTGGGGCCAACGTCCTGACTTTC. The V and J genes are TRBV29-1 and TRBJ2-6; 9 bases line up with TRBD1. Germline V gene sequence: CDR1 SQVTM, CDR2 ANQGSEA. The CDR3 has 20 residues. V shed 4 bases and J 0 bases; nucleotides not matched to a gene: 16.

This clonotype came up a few times. The V call is TRBV15, the J call TRBJ2-7; D unclear. V lost 1 base, J lost 3 bases, and 7 bases lay in between. This CDR3 spans 13 amino acids. The germline V gene encodes CDR1 LNHNV and CDR2 YYDKDF (reference sequence). CDR3 nucleotide sequence: TGTGCCACCAGCAGAGGACACCTCTACGAGCAGTACTTC. As protein: CATSRGHLYEQYF.

This chain connects TRBV7-2 to TRBJ2-3; TRBD2 agrees at 7 bases. Germline V gene sequence: CDR1 SGHTA, CDR2 FQGNSA. The CDR3 sequence is 15 residues long. V gave up 2 bases and J gave up 6 bases; unmatched junction bases: 8. The CDR3 DNA sequence: TGTGCCAGCAGCTTATCTAGCGGAGTGGGGGATACGCAGTATTTT. Residues: CASSLSSGVGDTQYF.

On this clonotype itself: A much larger clone lies one base from this, so it may be a read error. This rearrangement joins TRBV6-5 to TRBJ2-6; D remains ambiguous. The CDR3 runs to 15 residues. Germline V CDR1 and CDR2: MNHEY, SVGAGI. CDR3 loop: CATSYVDSGANVLTF. The DNA for the CDR3 is TGTGCCACCAGTTATGTGGACTCTGGGGCCAACGTCCTGACTTTC.

The chain joins TRBV4-3 to TRBJ2-4; 7 bases fit TRBD2. After removal of 6 bases from V and 3 bases from J, the junction contained 5 bases not matched to a gene. Germline CDR1 is LGHNA and CDR2 is YSLEER. The CDR3 is made up of 14 amino acids. CDR3 DNA sequence: TGCGCCAGCAGTCCCAGGGAGGGCAAAAACATTCAGTACTTC. Protein product: CASSPREGKNIQYF.

The chain recombines TRBV5-1 with TRBJ2-7, with TRBD2 identical over 9 bases. Germline-derived CDR1 and CDR2 are SGHRS and YFSETQ. J lost 3 bases, V lost 0 bases, and 4 bases had no gene match. This CDR3 contains 15 residues. The CDR3 loop reads CASSLAGTSFYEQYF. The CDR3 region has the DNA TGCGCCAGCAGCTTGGCCGGGACTAGCTTCTACGAGCAGTACTTC.

A word on this clonotype: A read error may produce the germline difference seen at one junction end. J is TRBJ1-2 and V is TRBV2; the D is unclear. The CDR3 has 11 amino acids. Germline V gene sequence: CDR1 SNHLY, CDR2 FYNNEI. The CDR3 DNA sequence: TGTGTCAGCAGTGTAGGGCCATTGAACACCTTC. Protein: CVSSVGPLNTF.

This sequence joins TRBV15 and TRBJ2-7, with a tentative D call TRBD2 (6 bases). There are 14 residues in the CDR3. The V end was cut by 5 bases, the J end by 1 base, with 12 bases between. Germline V gene lookup returns CDR1 LNHNV and CDR2 YYDKDF (reference sequence). Here the CDR3 reads CATSQRVKSYEQYF. CDR3 DNA sequence: TGTGCCACCAGCCAGCGGGTAAAGTCCTACGAGCAGTACTTC.

This chain joins TRBV29-1 and TRBJ2-5; TRBD1 agrees at 8 bases. CDR3 length equals 17 residues. Germline CDR1 is SQVTM and CDR2 is ANQGSEA. V lost 1 base and J lost 0; bases outside the gene matches: 10. CDR3 amino acids: CSVEGKSTGDHQETQYF. DNA for the CDR3: TGCAGCGTTGAAGGGAAGTCGACAGGGGACCACCAAGAGACCCAGTACTTC. Full variable domain (missing parts from reference TRBV29-1 and TRBJ2-5): SAVISQKPSRDICQRGTSLTIQCQVDSQVTMMFWYRQQPGQSLTLIATANQGSEATYESGFVIDKFPISRPNLTFSTLTVSNMSPEDSSIYLCSVEGKSTGDHQETQYFGPGTRLLVL.

The chain links TRBV20-1 to TRBJ2-7; 15 nucleotides agree with TRBD2. V lost 6 bases and J lost 0; bases outside the gene matches: 6. The germline gives CDR1 DFQATT, CDR2 SNEGSKA (reference sequence). This CDR3 is built from 16 residues. CDR3 loop: CSALGLAGGSSYEQYF. In DNA form, the CDR3 reads TGCAGTGCCTTGGGACTAGCGGGAGGCTCCTCCTACGAGCAGTACTTC.

This clonotype occurred a few times. The chain joins TRBV11-2 to TRBJ2-3; weak D call: TRBD2 (5 bases). V was cut by 2 bases and J by 4 bases, with 13 bases left in between. Germline V gives CDR1 SGHAT, CDR2 FQNNGV. This CDR3 is built from 15 residues. CDR3 DNA sequence: TGTGCCAGCAGCTTAAGAGGGCCCGGGGCAGATACGCAGTATTTT. Its translation: CASSLRGPGADTQYF.

The rearrangement links TRBV6-1 to TRBJ2-3; 9 nucleotides align to TRBD2. CDR3 length: 17 residues. V shed 3 bases, J shed 4 bases, and the junction held 11 bases outside the gene matches. CDR1 is MNHNS and CDR2 is SASEGT in the germline V gene. CDR3 loop: CASSDLSRTSVPDTQYF. CDR3 bases: TGTGCCAGCAGTGACCTGTCAAGGACTAGCGTGCCAGATACGCAGTATTTT.